This TCR beta chain derives from a study of human T cells and chemical hapten exposure. Notes on the study in general: Alopecia was present in the donors, so their immune response may differ from healthy people's.

Time point given: patch test 1, 2 weeks after DPC sensitization. Noted treatment: therapeutic diphenylcyclopropenone sensitization with weekly scalp DPC. Whole blood that had not been fractionated was the source of extracted total RNA. Blood was drawn before each patch test was applied. In its sample, this clonotype is medium-sized (0.01 to 0.1%). Antigen specificity is unknown. MiXCR was run by TCRdb on the RACE reads, yielding one entry per CDR3 protein. The sample lists 35,000 or so distinct CDR3 sequences, 5% to 8% seen once, with about 10% in the top ten. The V gene's germline CDR1 is MNHEY and CDR2 SVGEGT. The CDR3 consists of 15 residues. Losses at the gene ends were 7 bases for V and 6 bases for J; bases not matched to a gene: 10.

This clonotype was sampled from a woman in her thirties with alopecia areata. Some clones in this sample may be carry-over from other donors' samples. The sample consisted of whole blood, taken in connection with sensitization to the hapten diphenylcyclopropenone (DPC). This chain joins TRBV6-2 or TRBV6-3 and TRBJ2-3; 10 nucleotides match TRBD2. As DNA, the CDR3 is TGTGCCAGCATCTCTAGCGGGGGACTCCCGGATACGCAGTATTTT. Translating it yields CASISSGGLPDTQYF.